These T cell receptor beta chains were read from a single sample in a study of blood T cell repertoires in COVID-19. The table came from immunoSEQ multiplex PCR; TCRdb's copy has only in-frame clones and leaves some out. The sample shows 150,000 to 200,000 clones, 70% to 85% of them seen only once. Sequences were obtained from PBMCs or T cells enriched from blood (not recorded which). The receptors originated from a woman aged 45-65 years who had recovered from COVID-19. CDR3s include the opening cysteine and the closing phenylalanine or tryptophan. The D gene is left open where the match is weak. Size is stated for part of the rows, as once, few or many counts, or as a class when the clone is expanded.

J	V	D	size	DNA	CDR3
TRBJ1-1	TRBV6-5	TRBD1	-	TGTGCCAGCATGGGACAGGGCACTGAAGCTTTCTTT	CASMGQGTEAFF
TRBJ1-1	TRBV5-1	TRBD1	-	TGCGCCAGCAGCTGGACAACAGGGGGGGTAGGCACTGAAGCTTTCTTT	CASSWTTGGVGTEAFF
TRBJ1-2	TRBV4-3	-	-	TGCGCCAGCAGCCAAGACCGAGCCTACTATGGCTACACCTTC	CASSQDRAYYGYTF
TRBJ2-1	TRBV3-1/TRBV3-2	TRBD2	-	TGTGCCAGCAGCCCTCCTAGCGGGAGGAGTGGCAATGAGCAGTTCTTC	CASSPPSGRSGNEQFF
TRBJ2-7	TRBV5-8	TRBD2	-	TGTGCCAGCAGACTAGCGGGTTCCTACGAGCAGTACTTC	CASRLAGSYEQYF
TRBJ2-5	TRBV10-2	-	once	TGCGCCAGCAGTGAGTCGAAGGGGATAAAGGAGACCCAGTACTTC	CASSESKGIKETQYF
TRBJ2-7	TRBV3-1/TRBV3-2	TRBD2	-	TGTGCCAGCAGCCATAGCGGGAGAGACTACGAGCAGTACTTC	CASSHSGRDYEQYF
TRBJ2-1	TRBV5-4	-	once	TGTGCCAGCAGTTTTAAAGCGGCCTACAATGAGCAGTTCTTC	CASSFKAAYNEQFF
TRBJ2-7	TRBV21-1	-	-	TGTGCCAGCAGCAAAGTAGGGTGCGGGAGAGGGCCTATGGGCATATGCGAGCAGTACTTC	CASSKVGCGRGPMGICEQYF
TRBJ1-1	TRBV5-1	TRBD1	-	TGCGCCAGCAGCGGACAGGGGGCAACTGAAGCTTTCTTT	CASSGQGATEAFF
TRBJ1-5	TRBV4-1	-	-	TGCGCCAGCAGCCAAGATTTACAGGGCCGGCAGCCCCAGCATTTT	CASSQDLQGRQPQHF